Listed here are 5 T cell receptor beta chains from one sample, sequenced in a study of cytomegalovirus exposure and HLA in healthy donors. Use of 60 Vbeta and 13 Jbeta primers characterized the PCR. Data came from immunoSEQ multiplex PCR; TCRdb stores just in-frame clones and leaves some out. The sample lists fewer than 250,000 clones, about 78% occurring once. The source material was PBMCs. These receptor sequences come from a male donor in good health and CMV-seronegative.

This sequence joins TRBV6-1 and TRBJ2-1; D possibly corresponds to TRBD1 (5 bases). Germline V gives CDR1 MNHNS, CDR2 SASEGT. V was pared by 4 bases and J by 1 base, with 8 bases between. The CDR3 is made up of 14 amino acids. The CDR3 protein is CASSGGASYNEQFF. For the CDR3, the DNA is TGTGCCAGCAGTGGTGGGGCTTCCTACAATGAGCAGTTCTTC.

The V gene is TRBV6-1, the J gene TRBJ1-5; no reliable D call. The length of the CDR3 is 13 residues. The V and J ends lost 6 bases and 6 bases respectively, with 12 bases between them. Germline-derived CDR1 and CDR2 are MNHNS and SASEGT. DNA for the CDR3: TGTGCCAGCAGCCCCGAGTGGAGTCAGCCCCAGCATTTT. Protein product: CASSPEWSQPQHF.

V gene TRBV6-5 combines with J gene TRBJ1-1, with TRBD1 as a possible D gene (5 bases). V lost 0 bases and J lost 8, with 10 bases in between. The CDR3 runs 13 residues. In germline, CDR1 is MNHEY, CDR2 SVGAGI. The CDR3 DNA is TGTGCCAGCAGTTACTCGGGGGGGGTGGAAGCTTTCTTT. Translated, it gives CASSYSGGVEAFF.

This chain links TRBV10-2 with TRBJ1-6, with D tentatively TRBD1 (5 bases). The CDR3 totals 19 residues. V lost 0 bases and J 0 bases, leaving 15 bases between the germline ends. Germline V lookup: CDR1 WSHSY, CDR2 SAAADI. In DNA, the CDR3 is TGCGCCAGCAGTGAGTCACAGGATACATTCAGCTCCTATAATTCACCCCTCCACTTT. Translation: CASSESQDTFSSYNSPLHF.

The chain joins TRBV5-1 to TRBJ1-1; possibly TRBD1 for D (6 bases). Germline loops: CDR1 SGHRS, CDR2 YFSETQ. The CDR3 contains 14 residues. The V end was cut by 3 bases, the J end by 1 base, with 10 bases between. DNA for the CDR3: TGCGCCAGCAGCTCTTTACAGGGGAACACTGAAGCTTTCTTT. As protein: CASSSLQGNTEAFF.